Following are 2 T cell receptor beta chains from one sample sequenced in a study of shared clonotypes between healthy human individuals. The assay was immunoSEQ multiplex PCR, and TCRdb's table has in-frame clones only and misses some. The data hold approximately 1.1 million clones, with 78% observed a single time. Sequenced input: memory CD4+ T cells from PBMCs. Subset defined: CD45RA-negative fraction. The receptors here all came from a man in his late teens or twenties in good health. Some clones in this sample may be carry-over from other donors' samples.

The genes are TRBV23-1 and TRBJ2-2, with D maybe TRBD1 (6 bases). TRBV23-1 is labeled an ORF, and its function is uncertain. This CDR3 contains 15 residues. V lost 3 bases and J 4 bases, leaving 12 bases between the germline ends. CDR3: CASSQDSFATGELFF. The CDR3 DNA reads TGCGCCAGCAGTCAGGACAGTTTCGCCACCGGGGAGCTGTTTTTT.

The chain uses TRBV6-6 and TRBJ2-5; the D is unclear. Looked up from germline, CDR1 is MNHNY and CDR2 is SVGAGI (reference sequence). This CDR3 has 14 residues. The V gene lost 5 bases and the J gene lost 7 bases, with 17 bases spanning the gap. The DNA for the CDR3 is TGTGCCAGCAGTGACGTTATTGCGTGGACGACCCAGTACTTC. This encodes CASSDVIAWTTQYF.